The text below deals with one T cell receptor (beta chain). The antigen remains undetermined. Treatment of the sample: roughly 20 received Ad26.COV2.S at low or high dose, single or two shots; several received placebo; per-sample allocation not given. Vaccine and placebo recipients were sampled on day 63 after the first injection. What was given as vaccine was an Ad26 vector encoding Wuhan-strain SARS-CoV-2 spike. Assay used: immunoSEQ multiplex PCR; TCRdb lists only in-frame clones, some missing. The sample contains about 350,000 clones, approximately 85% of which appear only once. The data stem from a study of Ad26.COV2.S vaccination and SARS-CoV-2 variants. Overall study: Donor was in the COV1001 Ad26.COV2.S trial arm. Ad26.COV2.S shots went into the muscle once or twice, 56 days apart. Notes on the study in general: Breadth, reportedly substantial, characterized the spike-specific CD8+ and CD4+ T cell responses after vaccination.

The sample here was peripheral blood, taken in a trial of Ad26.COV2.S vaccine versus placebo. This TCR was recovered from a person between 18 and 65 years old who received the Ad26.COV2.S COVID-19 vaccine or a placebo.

The CDR3 bases are TGTGCCAGCAGCCCCAGGTGGGGGGGGGTGAACAATGAGCAGTTCTTC. It is translated as CASSPRWGGVNNEQFF. The chain is built from TRBV14 and TRBJ2-1; 7 bases are shared with TRBD2. V gave up 4 bases and J gave up 5 bases; unmatched junction bases: 11. Looked up from germline, CDR1 is SGHDN and CDR2 is FVKESK. This CDR3 has 16 residues. Drawing the rest from reference TRBV14 and TRBJ2-1, the complete variable domain is EAGVTQFPSHSVIEKGQTVTLRCDPISGHDNLYWYRRVMGKEIKFLLHFVKESKQDESGMPNNRFLAERTGGTYSTLKVQPAELEDSGVYFCASSPRWGGVNNEQFFGPGTRLTVL.